Following are 17 T cell receptor beta chains from one sample sequenced in a study of regulatory T cells in long-lasting Graves disease. According to the study, TCR beta libraries were built with iRepertoire HTBI primers and CDR3-region Arm-PCR. TCRdb re-derived calls from the multiplex PCR reads in MiXCR, one entry per CDR3 protein. This repertoire shows 650,000 to 850,000 distinct CDR3 sequences, about 30% found once; its top ten account for 40% to 50%. Time point here: persistent/refractory GD, antithyroid drugs over 5 years with positive TRAb. PBMC RNA was the source of the TCR library. The sequencing here drew on peripheral blood mononuclear cells (PBMCs), taken when the disease was refractory, from a patient treated with antithyroid drugs. Source of these receptors: a female donor with Graves disease.

This clonotype has a handful of counts. The rearrangement links TRBV19 to TRBJ1-1; 7 bases align to TRBD1. There are 14 residues in the CDR3. V lost 5 bases to trimming and J lost 0 bases; unmatched junction nucleotides: 3. Per germline, CDR1 LNHDA and CDR2 SQIVND (reference sequence). The CDR3 here is CASSHRGVNTEAFF. As DNA, the CDR3 is TGTGCCAGTAGTCACAGGGGCGTGAACACTGAAGCTTTCTTT.

This clonotype showed up just a few times. The genes are TRBV19 and TRBJ1-5; D not certain. CDR3 size: 16 residues. Trimming stripped 6 bases from V and 3 bases from J, with 18 bases between. Germline V gene lookup returns CDR1 LNHDA and CDR2 SQIVND (reference sequence). The chain's CDR3 is CASSYQHLAVNQPQHF. In DNA form, the CDR3 reads TGTGCCAGTAGCTATCAGCATCTGGCGGTCAATCAGCCCCAGCATTTT.

This clonotype was seen only a few times. This chain connects TRBV11-2 to TRBJ1-4, with D possibly TRBD1 on 6 matching bases. In germline, CDR1 is SGHAT, CDR2 FQNNGV. The CDR3 is 15 residues long. V was clipped by 5 bases and J by 6 bases, with 16 bases between them. The CDR3 loop is CASSPRRGRDEKLFF. CDR3 nucleotides: TGTGCCAGCAGCCCCCGGAGGGGGAGGGATGAAAAACTGTTTTTT.

This chain connects TRBV18 to TRBJ2-4; D may be TRBD1 (6 bases). The V gene's germline CDR1 is KGHSH and CDR2 LQKENI. Trimming removed 3 bases from V and 3 bases from J, with 18 bases in between. The CDR3 is made up of 17 amino acids. The chain's CDR3 is CASSPRQDVTGKNIQYF. CDR3 nucleotides: TGTGCCAGCTCACCTAGACAGGATGTAACGGGCAAAAACATTCAGTACTTC.

This clonotype occurred a few times. The V gene is TRBV4-1, the J gene TRBJ1-2; 9 bases align to TRBD1. The J segment lost 0 bases and the V segment lost 0 bases, leaving 5 bases of the junction unmatched. There are 17 residues in the CDR3. CDR1 MGHRA and CDR2 YSYEKL come from the germline V gene. The CDR3 DNA reads as TGCGCCAGCAGCCAAGATCGTAGGACAGGGGCTAACTATGGCTACACCTTC. It specifies CASSQDRRTGANYGYTF.

The chain carries TRBV28 and TRBJ2-1, with 10 bases fitting TRBD2. Germline trimming cut 8 bases from V and 1 base from J; bases unmatched to any gene: 14. This CDR3 has 18 amino acids. The germline CDR1 and CDR2 sequences are MDHEN and SYDVKM. This CDR3 reads CASRPQELLAGSYNEQFF. CDR3 nucleotide sequence: TGTGCCAGCCGTCCACAGGAGCTACTAGCGGGGTCCTACAATGAGCAGTTCTTC. Variable domain in full (rest from reference TRBV28 and TRBJ2-1): DVKVTQSSRYLVKRTGEKVFLECVQDMDHENMFWYRQDPGLGLRLIYFSYDVKMKEKGDIPEGYSVSREKKERFSLILESASTNQTSMYLCASRPQELLAGSYNEQFFGPGTRLTVL.

V and J are TRBV9 and TRBJ1-3; TRBD1 matches at 7 bases. Trimming cost V 0 bases and J 0 bases; bases outside gene matches: 3. Germline-derived CDR1 and CDR2 are SGDLS and YYNGEE. The CDR3 runs 16 residues. The CDR3 DNA reads as TGTGCCAGCAGCGTAGGGACAGGCTTCTCTGGAAACACCATATATTTT. Residues: CASSVGTGFSGNTIYF.

This clonotype was observed a single time. Relative to the germline gene, one junction end is altered; a read error may explain this. This chain links TRBV6-2 or TRBV6-3 with TRBJ1-6; D unclear. The CDR3 contains 14 residues. Germline CDR1 MNHEY, CDR2 SVGEGT. The CDR3 reads CASSNARTNSSLHF. The CDR3 DNA reads as TGTGCCAGCAGTAACGCGCGGACGAATTCATCCCTCCACTTT.

This clonotype has more than one count but fewer than ten. The J gene is TRBJ2-4, the V gene TRBV3-1, with 9 bases aligning to TRBD2. The CDR3 loop spans 17 amino acids. V gave up 3 bases and J gave up 2 bases; unmatched junction bases: 8. The germline gives CDR1 LGHDT, CDR2 YNNKEL (reference sequence). The CDR3 bases are TGTGCCAGCAGCCAGGACGATCTAGCGGGACCCAAAAACATTCAGTACTTC. As protein: CASSQDDLAGPKNIQYF.

Turning to this clonotype: Germline and junction disagree at one end, which may indicate a read error. CDR3 nucleotides: TGTGCCAGCAGTTACCCGGGAGAGGGAGTATATAATTCACCCCTCCGCTTT. This encodes CASSYPGEGVYNSPLRF. The chain employs TRBV6-9 and TRBJ1-6; D gene uncertain. Germline V gene data show CDR1 as MNHGY and CDR2 as SVAAGI. The CDR3 length is 17 residues.

J is TRBJ1-2 and V is TRBV4-1, with D unresolved. Trimming left V 5 bases short and J 4 bases short, with 14 bases between. The CDR3 loop spans 14 amino acids. The germline CDR1 and CDR2 sequences are MGHRA and YSYEKL. The CDR3 here is CASSFGRRAYGYTF. The CDR3 DNA is TGCGCCAGCAGCTTTGGAAGACGGGCCTATGGCTACACCTTC.

The chain recombines TRBV19 with TRBJ2-5; maybe TRBD1 (6 bases). This CDR3 is built from 15 residues. V lost 3 bases, J lost 4 bases, and 15 bases lay in between. Germline assignment: CDR1 LNHDA and CDR2 SQIVND (reference sequence). Here the CDR3 reads CASSILRGGLETQYF. The CDR3, as DNA: TGTGCCAGTAGTATCTTGAGAGGGGGTTTAGAGACCCAGTACTTC.

This clonotype was seen more than once but under ten times. V and J are TRBV11-2 and TRBJ2-7, with D possibly matching TRBD2 (5 bases). The CDR3 spans 12 residues. CDR1 and CDR2 from the germline V gene are SGHAT and FQNNGV. V shed 7 bases and J shed 6 bases, with 13 bases lying between them. The CDR3 spells CASIGPGFEQYF. CDR3 nucleotide sequence: TGTGCCAGCATTGGTCCGGGGTTCGAGCAGTACTTC.

The chain uses TRBV28 and TRBJ1-2; 7 positions agree with TRBD1. In germline, CDR1 is MDHEN, CDR2 SYDVKM. This CDR3 spans 14 amino acids. The junction had 12 bases not matched to a gene; V was cut back by 8 bases and J by 6 bases. Written as DNA, the CDR3 is TGTGCCAGCTCACCAAGGGGGCAAGTAGATGGCTACACCTTC. This sequence encodes CASSPRGQVDGYTF.

The genes are TRBV5-6 and TRBJ2-5; 8 nucleotides line up with TRBD2. The length of the CDR3 is 17 residues. Per the germline V gene, CDR1 is SGHDT and CDR2 is YYEEEE. Trimming took 1 base from V and 2 from J; bases not matched to a gene: 10. This CDR3 is CASSLSAGGTIQETQYF. In DNA form, the CDR3 reads TGTGCCAGCAGCTTGTCGGCGGGAGGTACGATACAAGAGACCCAGTACTTC.

This clonotype came up a few times. The rearrangement uses TRBV6-1 and TRBJ2-5; D not resolved. Germline assignment: CDR1 MNHNS and CDR2 SASEGT. Trimming took off 4 bases at V and 4 bases at J, with 19 bases between the two ends. The CDR3 contains 16 residues. The CDR3 loop is CASSGYRMGKVETQYF. CDR3 coding DNA: TGTGCCAGCAGTGGGTACAGAATGGGGAAAGTAGAGACCCAGTACTTC.

This clonotype showed up just once. V and J are TRBV9 and TRBJ2-7, with TRBD2 identical over 7 bases. Germline V lookup: CDR1 SGDLS, CDR2 YYNGEE. The CDR3 covers 14 residues. The trim removed 8 bases at V and 4 bases at J, leaving 12 bases unmatched. This CDR3 is CARSQTSSQYEQYF. The CDR3 DNA reads TGTGCCAGATCCCAGACTAGCAGCCAATACGAGCAGTACTTC. The entire variable domain, with the rest obtained from reference TRBV9 and TRBJ2-7, is as follows: DSGVTQTPKHLITATGQRVTLRCSPRSGDLSVYWYQQSLDQGLQFLIQYYNGEERAKGNILERFSAQQFPDLHSELNLSSLELGDSALYFCARSQTSSQYEQYFGPGTRLTVT.